Given below is one T cell receptor beta chain in context. The sample comes from a study of Ad26.COV2.S vaccination and SARS-CoV-2 variants. The treatment: some 19 received Ad26.COV2.S at low or high dose, single or two shots; roughly 5 received placebo; per-sample allocation not given. Collection of the samples took place on day 63 after the first injection of vaccine or placebo. SARS-CoV-2 spike from the Wuhan strain was encoded by the vaccine, an Ad26 vector. Profiled with immunoSEQ multiplex PCR; TCRdb holds only in-frame clones, not every one. The sample has around 300,000 clones, less than 90% seen once. V was cut by 10 bases and J by 1 base, with 17 bases left in between. Germline V gene sequence: CDR1 LNHDA, CDR2 SQIVND (reference sequence). The CDR3 runs 14 residues.

The receptor comes from a person aged 18-60 years who received the Ad26.COV2.S COVID-19 vaccine or a placebo. The material sequenced was peripheral blood, taken in a trial of Ad26.COV2.S vaccine versus placebo. This chain uses TRBV19 with TRBJ2-7; possibly TRBD1 for D (5 bases). The CDR3 loop is CATSPTVRSYEQYF. The DNA of the CDR3 is TGTGCCACCTCTCCGACAGTTCGATCCTACGAGCAGTACTTC.